This T cell receptor (beta chain) was recovered during a study of T cell responses to AZD1222 COVID-19 vaccine. General study findings and limits: The sample set comprised mostly white British donors with more females, and clonal diversity was possibly underestimated.

This CDR3 is built from 16 residues. V lost 2 bases, J lost 3 bases, and 8 bases stayed unmatched. Germline V gene sequence: CDR1 SGDLS, CDR2 YYNGEE. Method: immunoSEQ multiplex PCR; TCRdb's copy keeps in-frame clones and lacks some. Of about 150,000 clones in the sample, 70% to 90% were seen once. In its sample, this clone was seen once. Its target is unknown. The clonotype was recovered from an adult who had recovered from COVID-19. The sample here was peripheral blood, taken after recovery from COVID-19. This chain connects TRBV9 to TRBJ2-7; TRBD1 aligns across 10 bases. CDR3 DNA: TGTGCCAGCAGCGTTGGGGACAGGGGACTCAACTACGAGCAGTACTTC. Residues: CASSVGDRGLNYEQYF.